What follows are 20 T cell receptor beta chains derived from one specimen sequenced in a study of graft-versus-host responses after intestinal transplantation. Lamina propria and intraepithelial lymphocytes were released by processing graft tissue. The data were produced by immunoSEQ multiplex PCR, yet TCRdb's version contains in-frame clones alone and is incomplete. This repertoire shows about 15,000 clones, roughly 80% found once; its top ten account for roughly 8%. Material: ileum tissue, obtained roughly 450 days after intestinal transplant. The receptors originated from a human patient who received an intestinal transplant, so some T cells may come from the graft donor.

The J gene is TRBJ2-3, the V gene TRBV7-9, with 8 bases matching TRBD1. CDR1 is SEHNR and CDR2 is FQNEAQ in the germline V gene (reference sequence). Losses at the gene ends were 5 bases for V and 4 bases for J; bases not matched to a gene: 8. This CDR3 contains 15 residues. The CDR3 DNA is TGTGCCAGCAGCCCTTCTCGACAGGGGTCAGATACGCAGTATTTT. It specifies CASSPSRQGSDTQYF.

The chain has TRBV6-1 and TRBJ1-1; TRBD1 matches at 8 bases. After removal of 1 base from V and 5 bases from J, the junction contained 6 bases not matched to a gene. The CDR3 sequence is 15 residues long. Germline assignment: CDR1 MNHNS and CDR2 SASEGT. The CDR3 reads CASSEGTGRVTEAFF. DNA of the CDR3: TGTGCCAGCAGTGAAGGGACAGGGAGGGTGACTGAAGCTTTCTTT.

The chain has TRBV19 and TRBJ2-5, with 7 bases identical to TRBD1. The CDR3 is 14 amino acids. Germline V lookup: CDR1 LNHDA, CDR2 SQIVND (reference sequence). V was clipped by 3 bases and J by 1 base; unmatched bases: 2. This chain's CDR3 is CASSIGQVQETQYF. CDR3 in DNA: TGTGCCAGTAGTATCGGACAGGTCCAAGAGACCCAGTACTTC.

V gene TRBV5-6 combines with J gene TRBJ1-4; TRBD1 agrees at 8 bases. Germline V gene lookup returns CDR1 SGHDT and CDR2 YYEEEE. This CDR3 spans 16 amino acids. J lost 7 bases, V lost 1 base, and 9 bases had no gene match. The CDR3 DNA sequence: TGTGCCAGCAGCTTGCGGGGGACAGGCAATATTGAAAAACTGTTTTTT. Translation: CASSLRGTGNIEKLFF.

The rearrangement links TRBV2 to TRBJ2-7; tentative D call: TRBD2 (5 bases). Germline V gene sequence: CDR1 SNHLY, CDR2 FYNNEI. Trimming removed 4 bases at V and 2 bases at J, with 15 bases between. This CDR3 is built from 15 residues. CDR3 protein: CASSAGSGSTYEQYF. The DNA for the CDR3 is TGTGCCAGCAGTGCGGGGAGCGGATCGACCTACGAGCAGTACTTC.

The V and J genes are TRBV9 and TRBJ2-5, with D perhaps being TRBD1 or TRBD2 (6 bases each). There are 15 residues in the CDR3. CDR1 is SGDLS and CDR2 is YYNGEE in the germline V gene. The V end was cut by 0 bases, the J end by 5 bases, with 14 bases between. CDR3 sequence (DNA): TGTGCCAGCAGCGTAGGGACAGCCGGAGGGGAGACCCAGTACTTC. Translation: CASSVGTAGGETQYF.

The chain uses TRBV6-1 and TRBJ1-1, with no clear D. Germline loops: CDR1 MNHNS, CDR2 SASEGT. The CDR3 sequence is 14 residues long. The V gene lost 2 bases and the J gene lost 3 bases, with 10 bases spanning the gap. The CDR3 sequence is CASSEWGGDTEAFF. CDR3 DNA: TGTGCCAGCAGTGAATGGGGTGGGGACACTGAAGCTTTCTTT.

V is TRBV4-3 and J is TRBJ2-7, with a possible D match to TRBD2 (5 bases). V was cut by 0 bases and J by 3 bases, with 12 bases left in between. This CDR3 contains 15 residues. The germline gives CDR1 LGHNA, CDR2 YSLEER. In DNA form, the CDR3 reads TGCGCCAGCAGCCAAGATGGGAGCGGCTTCTACGAGCAGTACTTC. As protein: CASSQDGSGFYEQYF.

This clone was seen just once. The CDR3 is CSVPSGNTIYF. CDR3 DNA sequence: TGCAGCGTTCCATCTGGAAACACCATATATTTT. V and J are TRBV29-1 and TRBJ1-3; D is uncertain. Looked up from germline, CDR1 is SQVTM and CDR2 is ANQGSEA. The ends were cut back, 5 bases at V and 1 base at J, with 3 bases in the middle. This CDR3 has 11 amino acids. The whole variable domain, filled in from reference TRBV29-1 and TRBJ1-3, reads SAVISQKPSRDICQRGTSLTIQCQVDSQVTMMFWYRQQPGQSLTLIATANQGSEATYESGFVIDKFPISRPNLTFSTLTVSNMSPEDSSIYLCSVPSGNTIYFGEGSWLTVV.

CDR3 residues: CASSVSDLSGEETQYF. In DNA, the CDR3 is TGTGCCAGCAGCGTATCAGATCTTAGCGGGGAAGAGACCCAGTACTTC. J is TRBJ2-5 and V is TRBV9; TRBD2 matches at 8 bases. CDR1 SGDLS and CDR2 YYNGEE come from the germline V gene. The CDR3 loop spans 16 amino acids. V lost 1 base to trimming and J lost 3 bases; unmatched junction nucleotides: 8.

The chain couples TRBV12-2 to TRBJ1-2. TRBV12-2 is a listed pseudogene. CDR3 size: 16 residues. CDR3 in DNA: TGTGCAAGTCGCTTTATGAGGGAGGCCTTGAACTATGGCTACACCTTC. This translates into CASRFMREALNYGYTF.

The CDR3 region is CASSNAPAVFAGELFF. The CDR3 coding sequence is TGTGCCAGCAGCAATGCCCCCGCGGTTTTCGCAGGGGAGCTGTTTTTT. The chain uses TRBV14 and TRBJ2-2; D not certain. This CDR3 spans 16 amino acids. Germline CDR1 is SGHDN and CDR2 is FVKESK. V dropped 5 bases and J dropped 8 bases, with 21 bases sitting between them.

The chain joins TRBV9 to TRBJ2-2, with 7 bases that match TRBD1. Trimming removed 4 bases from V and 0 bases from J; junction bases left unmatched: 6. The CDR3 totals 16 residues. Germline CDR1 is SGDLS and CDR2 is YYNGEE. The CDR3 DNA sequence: TGTGCCAGCAGCCCCACGGACAGGCCGAACACCGGGGAGCTGTTTTTT. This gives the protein CASSPTDRPNTGELFF.

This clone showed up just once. The CDR3 reads CASSYTGTGSQETQYF. The CDR3 DNA reads as TGTGCCAGCAGCTATACGGGGACAGGGTCACAAGAGACCCAGTACTTC. This sequence joins TRBV11-2 and TRBJ2-5, with 9 bases fitting TRBD1. CDR3 size: 16 residues. The germline CDR1 and CDR2 sequences are SGHAT and FQNNGV. Trimming cost V 4 bases and J 2 bases; bases outside gene matches: 8. The full variable domain, with the rest looked up from reference TRBV11-2 and TRBJ2-5, is EAGVAQSPRYKIIEKRQSVAFWCNPISGHATLYWYQQILGQGPKLLIQFQNNGVVDDSQLPKDRFSAERLKGVDSTLKIQPAKLEDSAVYLCASSYTGTGSQETQYFGPGTRLLVL.

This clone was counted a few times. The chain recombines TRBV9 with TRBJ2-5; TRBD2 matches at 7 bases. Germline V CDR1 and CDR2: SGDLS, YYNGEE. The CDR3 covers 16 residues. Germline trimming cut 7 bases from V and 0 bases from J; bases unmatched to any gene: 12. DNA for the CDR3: TGTGCCAGCTCTAAAGCGGGGTCAACGTACCAAGAGACCCAGTACTTC. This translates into CASSKAGSTYQETQYF.

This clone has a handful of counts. For the CDR3, the DNA is TGTGCCAGCAGCTTAGGTCGGGGGTTTGGTGAGCAGTACTTC. This gives the protein CASSLGRGFGEQYF. This chain joins TRBV5-8 and TRBJ2-7; D is possibly TRBD2 (6 bases). CDR1 SGHTS and CDR2 YDEGEE come from the germline V gene. V lost 2 bases, J lost 7 bases, and 16 bases lay in between. There are 14 residues in the CDR3. Full variable domain (outside the CDR3, taken from reference TRBV5-8 and TRBJ2-7): EAGVTQSPTHLIKTRGQQATLRCSPISGHTSVYWYQQALGLGLQFLLWYDEGEERNRGNFPPRFSGRQFPNYSSELNVNALELEDSALYLCASSLGRGFGEQYFGPGTRLTVT.

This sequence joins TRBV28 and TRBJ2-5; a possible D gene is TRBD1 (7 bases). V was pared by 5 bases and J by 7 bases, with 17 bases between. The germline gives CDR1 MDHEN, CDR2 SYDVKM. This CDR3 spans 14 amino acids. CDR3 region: CASSQTGEVGTQYF. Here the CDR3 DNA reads TGTGCCAGCAGTCAAACAGGGGAGGTGGGGACCCAGTACTTC.

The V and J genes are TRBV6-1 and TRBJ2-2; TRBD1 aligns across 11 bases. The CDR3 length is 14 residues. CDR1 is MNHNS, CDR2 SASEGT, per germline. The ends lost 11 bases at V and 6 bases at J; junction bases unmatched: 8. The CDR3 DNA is TGTGCCTGCCCGGGACAGGGGGGGGCCGGGGAGCTGTTTTTT. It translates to CACPGQGGAGELFF.

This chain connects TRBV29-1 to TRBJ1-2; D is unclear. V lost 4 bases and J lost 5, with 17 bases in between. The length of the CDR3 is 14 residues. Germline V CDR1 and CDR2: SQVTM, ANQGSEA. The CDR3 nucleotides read TGCAGCGTTGGGGTAGGATCCTCTGGGTATGGCTACACCTTC. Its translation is CSVGVGSSGYGYTF.

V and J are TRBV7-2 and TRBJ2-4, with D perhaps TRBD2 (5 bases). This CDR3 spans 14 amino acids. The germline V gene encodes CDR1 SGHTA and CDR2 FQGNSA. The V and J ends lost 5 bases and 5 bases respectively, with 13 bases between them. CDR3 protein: CASSPLARQNIQYF. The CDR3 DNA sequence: TGTGCCAGCAGCCCCCTAGCCCGTCAAAACATTCAGTACTTC.